The sequence of this T cell receptor beta chain was determined in a study of cytomegalovirus exposure and HLA in healthy donors (dated by TCRdb to 2015 to 2018). Regarding the study in general: An earlier analysis of about 530 of the donors reported 250 to 300 Gb of sequence data and 95 million to 120 million unique TCR beta sequences obtained from some 170 million T cells. About 330 gigabases of sequencing data and around 85 million unique TCR sequences made up an early release that covered under 750 HLA-typed donors. Rather than drawing on any new phenotypic data, the later analysis identified candidate immune exposures from TCR beta sequences and the way those sequences occurred across donors. Across approximately 420 genotyped donors of the cohort, an average of about 250,000 unique TCR beta nucleotide sequences per donor were sequenced, and roughly 17% of those sequences were non-productive. Four or five DR-DQ haplotypes were handled as single units for association and clustering because linkage in the cohort was strong. Besides the first cohort of approximately 670 subjects, a separate validation cohort made up of about 120 different subjects was used. Donor age, sex, ethnicity and CMV serostatus were compiled alongside the repertoire data. In an earlier analysis of about 590 of the donors, high-throughput TCR beta sequencing was used to judge whether each TCR beta V gene segment behaved as functional or pseudogenic. Of the 300 to 450 genotyped donors, about 80% fell in the genetic ancestry cluster associated with self-reported Caucasian donors. The study was designed to test whether signatures of past pathogen exposure could be identified by cataloging public T cell receptors. Using immunosequencing, the study profiled T cell repertoires from roughly 650 subjects and related those repertoires to cytomegalovirus serostatus. All discovery cohort repertoires had been generated on a single sequencing platform. Typing coverage differed by locus: A, B, C, DRB1 and DQB1 were typed in roughly 629-640 donors, DQA1 in about 500, DPA1 in nearly 610, and DPB1 in 450 to 480. High-throughput TCR immunosequencing, statistical association of individual TCRs with disease status, and machine learning were combined to predict cytomegalovirus infection status. In a later genetic analysis, genome-wide SNP genotypes for about 55% of the roughly 670 donors were used, and that subset was treated as a discovery cohort. A later analysis re-analyzed previously published TCR beta repertoires from hundreds of donors and added high-resolution HLA genotyping to study TCR occurrence patterns. HLA typing included class I and class II loci at four-digit resolution.

In total, approximately 700 healthy bone marrow donors made up the cohort. At the time of sampling, all cohort members were nominally healthy, though unrecorded immune exposures were likely present. The donor was CMV seropositive and was included in the group of some 290 seropositive cohort members. A peripheral blood sample was collected from each donor, and TCR beta sequencing was performed on peripheral blood mononuclear cells. Genomic DNA extraction from the blood cell samples was performed with the Qiagen DNeasy Blood Extraction Kit. Receptors were amplified or captured by the immunoSEQ multiplex PCR assay. For the multiplex PCR, a mixture combining 60 forward primers for TCR Vbeta segments and 13 reverse primers for TCR Jbeta segments was used. A multiplex PCR assay on genomic DNA amplified the CDR3 region of rearranged TCR beta genes. Amplified TCR beta libraries were sequenced as 87-base-pair reads on the Illumina HiSeq System. In the paper's pipeline: Across the roughly 700 repertoires, a later analysis counted some 80 million unique TCR beta chains, around 11 million of which were shared by at least two donors. A nearest-neighbor algorithm error-corrected the raw reads and collapsed the reads into unique sequences, merging closely related sequences to remove PCR and sequencing errors. CDR3 sequences were aligned to IMGT reference sequences to assign V, D and J gene segments. For a sequence to be retained, at least a six-nucleotide match to both a V gene segment and a J gene segment was required. A rearrangement was called productive if the CDR3 had no stop codons and remained in frame with V and J, and every other rearrangement was called non-productive. CDR3 was defined by IMGT convention, running from the second conserved V-encoded cysteine to the conserved J-encoded phenylalanine. In an earlier analysis of roughly 580 of the donors, sequences lacking an unambiguous match to a single V gene segment were excluded. In an earlier analysis of 587 of the donors, a V segment was called functional when productive rearrangements were above 56.7%, and segregating when the standard deviation between donors exceeded 5%. A statistical classification framework was built for diagnosing cytomegalovirus status from the catalog of TCR beta chain sequences. In a later analysis, TCR nucleotide sequences were compared against IMGT/GENE-DB human TR gene sequences so that V and J genes could be assigned. Using the TCRdist pipeline, a later analysis assigned CDR3 sequences along with most-parsimonious VDJ recombination scenarios. In a later analysis, each TCR beta chain was defined by its CDR3 amino acid sequence together with its V-gene family, and reads lacking a unique V-gene family were excluded. A later analysis removed 592 highly shared, low-generation-probability nucleotide sequences to deal with suspected cross-contamination and a sequencing artifact. In a later analysis, a clonal expansion index was calculated for each public chain from normalized within-repertoire ranks of inferred template counts. A later analysis computed generation probabilities with a VDJ recombination model fitted to out-of-frame rearrangements, and checked the results against IGoR. In a later analysis, hypergeometric tests were used to score TCR-TCR, TCR-HLA and TCR-CMV co-occurrence, with a repertoire-size bias correction applied to TCR pairs. In a later analysis, false discovery rates were estimated by permuting HLA or CMV assignments 20 times. In a later analysis, co-occurring TCRs were grouped using DBSCAN, with TCRdist sequence similarity added in when clustering inside HLA-allele-positive subsets. Co-occurrence clustering excluded repertoires with fewer than 30,000 or more than 120,000 public chains, plus five with anomalous nucleotide sharing. TCRdb obtained this table from immuneACCESS and retained in-frame rearrangements with V and J assigned. These tables miss some clones; where compared with another copy, unresolved V genes account for less than half of the shortfall, and the remainder is unexplained. That table furnishes V, J and clone size, whereas the DNA furnished D and trimming. Here the sample has some 110,000 clones; approximately 70% occur a single time. Roughly 8.7% of the sample comes from the top ten.

What the authors observed across the whole study: At a false discovery rate of 0.05, a later analysis linked 15,000 to 20,000 TCR beta sequences to specific HLA alleles. When HLA alleles, especially DR and DQ, strongly co-occurred, attributing TCR associations to individual alleles was difficult. In both the original and validation cohorts, the classifier was reported to diagnose cytomegalovirus status with high specificity and sensitivity. CMV serostatus was the only immune exposure information available for the cohort. A later genetic analysis reported fewer N-insertions in productive TCRs among donors in an Asian-associated ancestry cluster than the roughly 620-donor mean. A group of highly shared sequence variants was considered likely to be a technical artifact of the sequencing pipeline. Because some donors lacked HLA typing at each locus, the association tests relied only on the typed subset. Most CMV-associated TCR beta chains appeared to be HLA-restricted in a later analysis, and the HLA associations seemed to be driven largely by CMV exposure. Broadly in line with IMGT annotations, most TCR beta V segments showed up in productive rearrangements about 87% or about 30% of the time in an earlier analysis of under 700 of the donors. A few of the identified cytomegalovirus-associated TCR beta chains were confirmed in vitro to be specific for cytomegalovirus antigens. A further reported finding was that TCR beta sequences accurately predicted the HLA-A and HLA-B alleles for most subjects in the first cohort. The study listed 150 to 200 TCR beta chains as associated with cytomegalovirus. It was suggested by the authors that the approach could potentially be generalized to other disease states and immunological phenotypes. In a later analysis, HLA-associated TCR beta chains showed more clonal expansion and lower generation probabilities than non-associated chains that were equally common. Across donors, most TCR sequences were observed very rarely, whereas some public TCRs were present in many individuals. In a later analysis, TCR association rates were found to vary across HLA loci, with the most associated TCRs seen for DRB1 alleles and the fewest for HLA-C alleles. An association between a missense DCLRE1C variant and V-gene and J-gene trimming of TCR beta chains was found in a later genetic analysis and replicated in an independent cohort. The presence/absence analyses assumed that sequencing depth was roughly uniform across donors, and that assumption may not be true. Correlated functional status among segregating V segments might reflect linkage disequilibrium, but an unknown experimental factor could not be ruled out. Only TCR beta chains were sequenced in this cohort, and the absence of alpha or paired-chain data limited detectable features. Because counts were too low, about 18 rarely observed V segments, including chromosome 9 orphons, were excluded from the earlier analysis of 500 to 700 of the donors. Several of the top co-occurrence clusters appeared to be linked to parvovirus B19, influenza, CMV and Epstein-Barr virus, according to a later analysis.

Concerning this clone itself: No cognate antigen has been identified for it. Base qualities were left out, and no much larger clone turns up one base away.

The origin of this receptor is a man aged 30-40 years in good health and CMV-seropositive. Material for sequencing was PBMCs.

The CDR3 in this case is CASSSQGAQGANVLTF. The DNA sequence is given as TGTGCCAGCAGTTCACAGGGGGCGCAAGGGGCCAACGTCCTGACTTTC. The rearrangement combines TRBV6-6 with TRBJ2-6, with 9 bases in between that match TRBD1. Reading the germline V gene (reference sequence) gives CDR1 MNHNY and CDR2 SVGAGI. V loses 4 bases at its end and J loses 4 bases; junction bases beyond the gene matches: 5. From cysteine to phenylalanine, the CDR3 is 16 amino acids long. The only DNA kept is the CDR3, 48 bases in frame from the first base.